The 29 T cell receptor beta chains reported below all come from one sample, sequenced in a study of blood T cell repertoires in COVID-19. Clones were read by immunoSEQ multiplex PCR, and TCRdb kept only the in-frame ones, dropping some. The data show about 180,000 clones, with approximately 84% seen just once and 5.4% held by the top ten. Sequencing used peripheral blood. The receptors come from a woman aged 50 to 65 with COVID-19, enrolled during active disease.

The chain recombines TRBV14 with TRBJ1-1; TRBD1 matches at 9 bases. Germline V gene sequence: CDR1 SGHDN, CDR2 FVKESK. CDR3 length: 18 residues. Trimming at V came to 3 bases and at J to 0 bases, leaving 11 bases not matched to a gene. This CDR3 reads CASSQLGQGVYVNTEAFF. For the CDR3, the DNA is TGTGCCAGCAGCCAGTTGGGACAGGGAGTGTACGTGAACACTGAAGCTTTCTTT.

CDR3 sequence reads: CASSPLPRGLRSPLHF. The CDR3 DNA is TGTGCCAGCAGTCCCCTCCCGAGAGGGCTTCGTTCACCCCTCCACTTT. The chain joins TRBV27 to TRBJ1-6; no reliable D call. The CDR3 has 16 residues. Germline V CDR1 and CDR2: MNHEY, SMNVEV (reference sequence). The V gene lost 5 bases and the J gene lost 9 bases, with 20 bases spanning the gap.

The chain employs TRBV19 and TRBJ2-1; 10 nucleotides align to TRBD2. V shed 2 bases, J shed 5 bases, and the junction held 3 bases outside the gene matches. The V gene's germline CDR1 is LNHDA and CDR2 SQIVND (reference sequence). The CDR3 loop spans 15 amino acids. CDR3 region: CASSILAGGNNEQFF. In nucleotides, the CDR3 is TGTGCCAGTAGTATATTAGCGGGAGGAAACAATGAGCAGTTCTTC.

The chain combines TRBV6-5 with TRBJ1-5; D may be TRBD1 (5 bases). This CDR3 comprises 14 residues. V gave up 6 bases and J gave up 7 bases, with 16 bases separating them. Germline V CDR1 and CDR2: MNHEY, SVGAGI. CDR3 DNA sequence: TGTGCCAGCAGAGGGCAATCAAAGGGGCAGCCCCAGCATTTT. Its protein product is CASRGQSKGQPQHF.

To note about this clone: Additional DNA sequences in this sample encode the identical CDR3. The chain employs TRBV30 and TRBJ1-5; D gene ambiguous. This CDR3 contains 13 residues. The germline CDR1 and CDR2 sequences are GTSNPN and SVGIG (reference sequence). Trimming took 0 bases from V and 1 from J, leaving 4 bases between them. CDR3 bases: TGTGCCTGGAGTGTGTCGAGCAATCAGCCCCAGCATTTT. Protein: CAWSVSSNQPQHF.

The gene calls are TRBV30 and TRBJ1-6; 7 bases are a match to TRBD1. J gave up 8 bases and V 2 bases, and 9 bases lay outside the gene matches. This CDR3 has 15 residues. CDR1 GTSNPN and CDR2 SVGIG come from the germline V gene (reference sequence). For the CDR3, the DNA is TGTGCCTGGAGTAGGGAGACAGGGCGGGATTCACCCCTCCACTTT. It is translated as CAWSRETGRDSPLHF.

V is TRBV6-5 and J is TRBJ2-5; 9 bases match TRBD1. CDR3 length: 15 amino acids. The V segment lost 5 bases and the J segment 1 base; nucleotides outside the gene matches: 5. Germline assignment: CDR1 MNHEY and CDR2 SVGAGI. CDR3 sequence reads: CASSRTGEGQETQYF. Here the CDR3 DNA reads TGTGCCAGCAGTCGGACAGGGGAGGGCCAAGAGACCCAGTACTTC.

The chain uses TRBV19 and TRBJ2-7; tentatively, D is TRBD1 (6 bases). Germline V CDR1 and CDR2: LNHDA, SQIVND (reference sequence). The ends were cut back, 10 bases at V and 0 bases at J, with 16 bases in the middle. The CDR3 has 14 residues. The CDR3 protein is CATADSFPSYEQYF. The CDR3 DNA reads TGTGCCACCGCGGACAGTTTTCCCTCCTACGAGCAGTACTTC.

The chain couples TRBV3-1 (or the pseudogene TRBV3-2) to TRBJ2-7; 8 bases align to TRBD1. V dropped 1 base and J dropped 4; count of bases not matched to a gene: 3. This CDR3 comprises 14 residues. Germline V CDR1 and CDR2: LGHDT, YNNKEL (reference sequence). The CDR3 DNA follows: TGTGCCAGCAGCCAAGTCAGGGGGCCGTACGAGCAGTACTTC. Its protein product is CASSQVRGPYEQYF.

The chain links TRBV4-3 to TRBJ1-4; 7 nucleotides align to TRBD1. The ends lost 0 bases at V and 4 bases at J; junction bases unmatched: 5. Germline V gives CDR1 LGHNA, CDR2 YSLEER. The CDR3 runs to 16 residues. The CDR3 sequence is CASSQEGDSSNEKLFF. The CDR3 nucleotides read TGCGCCAGCAGCCAAGAGGGGGACAGCAGTAATGAAAAACTGTTTTTT.

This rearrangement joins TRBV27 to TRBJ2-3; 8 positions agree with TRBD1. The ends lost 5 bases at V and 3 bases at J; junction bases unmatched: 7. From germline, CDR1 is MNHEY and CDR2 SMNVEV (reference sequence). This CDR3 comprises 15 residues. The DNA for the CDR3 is TGTGCCAGCAGTCCCCAGCAGGGGGCTACAGATACGCAGTATTTT. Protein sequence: CASSPQQGATDTQYF.

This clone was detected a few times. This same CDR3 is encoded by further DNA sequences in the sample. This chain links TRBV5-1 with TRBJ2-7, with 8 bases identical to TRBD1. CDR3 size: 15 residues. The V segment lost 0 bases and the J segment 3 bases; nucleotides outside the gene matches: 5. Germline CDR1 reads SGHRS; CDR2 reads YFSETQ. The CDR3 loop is CASSLEQGVYYEQYF. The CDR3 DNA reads TGCGCCAGCAGCTTGGAACAGGGGGTGTACTACGAGCAGTACTTC.

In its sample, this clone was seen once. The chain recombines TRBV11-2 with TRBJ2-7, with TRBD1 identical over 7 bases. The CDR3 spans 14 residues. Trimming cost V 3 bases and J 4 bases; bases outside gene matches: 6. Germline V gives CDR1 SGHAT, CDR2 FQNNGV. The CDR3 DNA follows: TGTGCCAGCAGCTTCACAGGGGTTGTATACGAGCAGTACTTC. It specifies CASSFTGVVYEQYF. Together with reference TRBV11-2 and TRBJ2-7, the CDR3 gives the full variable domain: EAGVAQSPRYKIIEKRQSVAFWCNPISGHATLYWYQQILGQGPKLLIQFQNNGVVDDSQLPKDRFSAERLKGVDSTLKIQPAKLEDSAVYLCASSFTGVVYEQYFGPGTRLTVT.

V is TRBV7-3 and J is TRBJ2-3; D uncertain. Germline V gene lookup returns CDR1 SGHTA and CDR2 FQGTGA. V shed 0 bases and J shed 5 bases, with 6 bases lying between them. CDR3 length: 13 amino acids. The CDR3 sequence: CASSLTWQDTQYF. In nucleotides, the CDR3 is TGTGCCAGCAGCTTAACGTGGCAAGATACGCAGTATTTT.

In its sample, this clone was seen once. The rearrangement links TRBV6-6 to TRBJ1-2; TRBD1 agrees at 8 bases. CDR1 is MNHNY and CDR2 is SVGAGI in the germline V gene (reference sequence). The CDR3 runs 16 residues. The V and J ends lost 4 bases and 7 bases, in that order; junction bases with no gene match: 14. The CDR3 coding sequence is TGTGCCAGCAGTTCCCTGGACAGGGCCCTTATCGGTGGCTACACCTTC. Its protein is CASSSLDRALIGGYTF.

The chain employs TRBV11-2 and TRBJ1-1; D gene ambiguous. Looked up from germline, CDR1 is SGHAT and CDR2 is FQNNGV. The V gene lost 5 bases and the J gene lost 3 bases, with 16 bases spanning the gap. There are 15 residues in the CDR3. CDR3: CASSASFETHTEAFF. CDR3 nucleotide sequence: TGTGCCAGCAGCGCCTCATTTGAAACTCACACTGAAGCTTTCTTT.

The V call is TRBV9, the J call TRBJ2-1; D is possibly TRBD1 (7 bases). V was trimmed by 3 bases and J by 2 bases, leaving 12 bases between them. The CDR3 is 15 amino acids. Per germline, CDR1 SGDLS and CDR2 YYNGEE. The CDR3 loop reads CASSAQGGPYNEQFF. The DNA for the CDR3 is TGTGCCAGCAGCGCCCAGGGGGGTCCCTACAATGAGCAGTTCTTC.

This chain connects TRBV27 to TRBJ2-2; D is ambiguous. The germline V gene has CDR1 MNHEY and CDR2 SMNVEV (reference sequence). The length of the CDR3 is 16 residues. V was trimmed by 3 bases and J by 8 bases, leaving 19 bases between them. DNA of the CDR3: TGTGCCAGCAGTTTCAACACCTTTTCCCCCCTTGGGGAGCTGTTTTTT. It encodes CASSFNTFSPLGELFF.

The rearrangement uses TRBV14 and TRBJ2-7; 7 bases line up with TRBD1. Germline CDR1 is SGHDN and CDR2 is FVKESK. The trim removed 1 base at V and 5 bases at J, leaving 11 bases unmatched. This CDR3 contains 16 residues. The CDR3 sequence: CASSQAEVTGWHEQYF. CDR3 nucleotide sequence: TGTGCCAGCAGCCAAGCCGAAGTGACAGGGTGGCACGAGCAGTACTTC.

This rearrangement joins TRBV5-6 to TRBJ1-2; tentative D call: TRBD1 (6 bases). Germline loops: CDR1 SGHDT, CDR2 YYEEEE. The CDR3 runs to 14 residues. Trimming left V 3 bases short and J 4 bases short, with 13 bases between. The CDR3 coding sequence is TGTGCCAGCAGCTCCACCGGACAGCCCTATGGCTACACCTTC. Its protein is CASSSTGQPYGYTF.

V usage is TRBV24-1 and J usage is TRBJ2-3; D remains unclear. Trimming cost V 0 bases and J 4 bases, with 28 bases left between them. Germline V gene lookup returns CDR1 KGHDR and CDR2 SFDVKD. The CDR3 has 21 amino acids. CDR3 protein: CATSDLLTYTSHGRRADTQYF. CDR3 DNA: TGTGCCACCAGTGATTTGCTCACTTATACCTCCCACGGCCGCCGGGCAGATACGCAGTATTTT.

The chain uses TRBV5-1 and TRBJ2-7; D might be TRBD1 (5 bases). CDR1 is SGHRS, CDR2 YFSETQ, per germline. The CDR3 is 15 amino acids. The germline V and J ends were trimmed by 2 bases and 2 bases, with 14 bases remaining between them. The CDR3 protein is CASSLTGPPTYEQYF. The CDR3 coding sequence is TGCGCCAGCAGCTTAACAGGTCCTCCTACCTACGAGCAGTACTTC. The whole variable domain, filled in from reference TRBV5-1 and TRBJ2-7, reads KAGVTQTPRYLIKTRGQQVTLSCSPISGHRSVSWYQQTPGQGLQFLFEYFSETQRNKGNFPGRFSGRQFSNSRSEMNVSTLELGDSALYLCASSLTGPPTYEQYFGPGTRLTVT.

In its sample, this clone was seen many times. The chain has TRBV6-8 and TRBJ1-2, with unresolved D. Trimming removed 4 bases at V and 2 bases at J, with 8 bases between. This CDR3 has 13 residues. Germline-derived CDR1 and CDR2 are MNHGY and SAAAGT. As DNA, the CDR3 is TGTGCCAGCAGTTCTTCAGGAAACTATGGCTACACCTTC. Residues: CASSSSGNYGYTF.

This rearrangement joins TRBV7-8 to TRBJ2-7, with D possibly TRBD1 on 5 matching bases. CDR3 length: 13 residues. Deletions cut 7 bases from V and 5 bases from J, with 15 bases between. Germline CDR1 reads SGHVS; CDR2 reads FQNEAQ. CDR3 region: CASTLGVGNEQYF. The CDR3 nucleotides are TGTGCCAGCACCCTAGGGGTCGGCAACGAGCAGTACTTC.

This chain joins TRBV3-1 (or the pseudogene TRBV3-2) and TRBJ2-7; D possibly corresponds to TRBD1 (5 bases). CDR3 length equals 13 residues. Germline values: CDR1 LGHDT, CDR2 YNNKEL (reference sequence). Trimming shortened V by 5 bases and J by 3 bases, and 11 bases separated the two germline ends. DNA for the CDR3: TGTGCCAGCAGCGAAACAACAGGCTACGAGCAGTACTTC. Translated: CASSETTGYEQYF.

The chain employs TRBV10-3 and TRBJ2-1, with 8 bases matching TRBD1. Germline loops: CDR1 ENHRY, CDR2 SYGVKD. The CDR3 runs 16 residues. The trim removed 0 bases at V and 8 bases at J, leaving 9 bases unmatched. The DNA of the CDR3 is TGTGCCATCAGTGAGTCGCCAGGGGGCAATTACGATGAGCAGTTCTTC. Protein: CAISESPGGNYDEQFF.

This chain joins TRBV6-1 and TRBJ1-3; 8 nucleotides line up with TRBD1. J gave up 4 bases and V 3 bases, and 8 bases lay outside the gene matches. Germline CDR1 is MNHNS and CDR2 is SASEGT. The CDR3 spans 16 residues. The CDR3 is CASSDGLWTGGNTIYF. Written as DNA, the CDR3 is TGTGCCAGCAGTGACGGTCTCTGGACAGGGGGAAACACCATATATTTT.

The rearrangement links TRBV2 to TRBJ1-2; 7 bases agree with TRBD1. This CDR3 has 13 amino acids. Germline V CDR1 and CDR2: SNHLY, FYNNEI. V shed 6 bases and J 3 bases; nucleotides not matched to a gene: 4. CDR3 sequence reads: CASRKQGDYGYTF. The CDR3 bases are TGTGCCAGCAGAAAGCAGGGGGACTATGGCTACACCTTC. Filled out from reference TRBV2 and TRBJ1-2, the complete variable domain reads EPEVTQTPSHQVTQMGQEVILRCVPISNHLYFYWYRQILGQKVEFLVSFYNNEISEKSEIFDDQFSVERPDGSNFTLKIRSTKLEDSAMYFCASRKQGDYGYTFGSGTRLTVV.

Here the CDR3 DNA reads TGTGCCAGCAGTCGAAAGGGGTGGTCCTACGAGCAGTACTTC. Protein: CASSRKGWSYEQYF. The chain carries TRBV27 and TRBJ2-7; TRBD1 might be the D (5 bases). Trimming removed 5 bases at V and 1 base at J, with 12 bases between. Looked up from germline, CDR1 is MNHEY and CDR2 is SMNVEV (reference sequence). The CDR3 loop spans 14 amino acids.